One and the same sample provided the 32 T cell receptor beta chains below, sequenced in a study of Ad26.COV2.S vaccination and SARS-CoV-2 variants. TCRdb's copy holds only in-frame clones and misses some; the assay was immunoSEQ multiplex PCR. The table lists about 400,000 clones, 70% to 90% of them singletons. As to treatment: 15 to 20 received Ad26.COV2.S at low or high dose, single or two shots; about 5 received placebo; per-sample allocation not given. The study sampled participants on day 63 after the first vaccine or placebo injection. The material was peripheral blood, obtained in a trial of Ad26.COV2.S vaccine versus placebo. Receptors originate from a person between 18 and 60 years old who received the Ad26.COV2.S COVID-19 vaccine or a placebo.

The V call is TRBV4-1, the J call TRBJ2-1; possibly TRBD2 for D (5 bases). This CDR3 spans 15 amino acids. Trimming cost V 0 bases and J 6 bases, with 12 bases left between them. From germline, CDR1 is MGHRA and CDR2 YSYEKL. This chain's CDR3 is CASSQEWLAPNEQFF. The CDR3 DNA follows: TGCGCCAGCAGCCAAGAGTGGCTAGCCCCCAATGAGCAGTTCTTC.

The J gene is TRBJ2-3, the V gene TRBV21-1; the tabulated D call, TRBD2, remains unverified against the DNA. TRBV21-1 is listed as a pseudogene. There are 15 residues in the CDR3. The DNA of the CDR3 is TGTGCCAGTCCGCTTTCTGCGGGGAGCACAGATACGCAGTATTTT. It specifies CASPLSAGSTDTQYF.

The rearrangement joins TRBV7-2 to TRBJ2-7; D remains ambiguous. Trimming took 2 bases from V and 2 from J, leaving 10 bases between them. Germline-derived CDR1 and CDR2 are SGHTA and FQGNSA. The CDR3 has 14 residues. The CDR3 loop reads CASSLLQSAYEQYF. The DNA for the CDR3 is TGTGCCAGCAGCTTACTCCAGTCCGCCTACGAGCAGTACTTC.

The rearrangement uses TRBV29-1 and TRBJ2-7; no clear D gene. This CDR3 is built from 11 residues. Per germline, CDR1 SQVTM and CDR2 ANQGSEA. The V end lost 3 bases, the J end lost 5 bases, and 8 bases lay between the germline ends. For the CDR3, the DNA is TGCAGCGTTGACATGGCAGACGAGCAGTACTTC. This sequence encodes CSVDMADEQYF.

The chain combines TRBV5-4 with TRBJ2-2; 9 positions agree with TRBD1. This CDR3 contains 15 residues. J gave up 5 bases and V 4 bases, and 6 bases lay outside the gene matches. CDR1 is SGHNT and CDR2 is YYREEE in the germline V gene (reference sequence). The CDR3 DNA is TGTGCCAGCAGCCCCCCGGGACAGGGAACCGGGGAGCTGTTTTTT. This sequence encodes CASSPPGQGTGELFF.

The chain uses TRBV2 and TRBJ2-5; 8 nucleotides align to TRBD1. The CDR3 length is 12 residues. The trim removed 7 bases at V and 4 bases at J, leaving 2 bases unmatched. The germline gives CDR1 SNHLY, CDR2 FYNNEI. CDR3 sequence: CASTDRGETQYF. CDR3 sequence (DNA): TGTGCCAGCACCGACAGGGGAGAGACCCAGTACTTC.

This clone has just one count. The V and J genes are TRBV6-5 and TRBJ2-7, with 12 bases lining up with TRBD1. This CDR3 region has 15 residues. Per germline, CDR1 MNHEY and CDR2 SVGAGI. V lost 7 bases, J lost 5 bases, and 9 bases stayed unmatched. The CDR3 DNA sequence: TGTGCCAGCACCGACCAGGGACAGGGGGCCGACGAGCAGTACTTC. It encodes CASTDQGQGADEQYF.

The rearrangement links TRBV28 to TRBJ2-5; 8 bases align to TRBD2. The V gene end was trimmed by 6 bases and the J gene end by 9 bases; junction bases not matched to a gene: 18. The CDR3 spans 16 residues. CDR1 is MDHEN, CDR2 SYDVKM, per germline. As DNA, the CDR3 is TGTGCCAGCAGCCCCGCCCTTTCTAGCGGGCAGCGGGCCCAGTACTTC. This sequence encodes CASSPALSSGQRAQYF.

This clone was recorded only once. One end of the junction fails to match germline, which may point to a read error. The CDR3 region is CASSHSGQLPVELFF. In DNA form, the CDR3 reads TGTGCCAGCAGTCACTCAGGACAGCTCCCTGTGGAGCTGTTTTTT. This rearrangement joins TRBV6-5 to TRBJ2-2; TRBD1 is a possible D gene (6 bases). Germline V gene data show CDR1 as MNHEY and CDR2 as SVGAGI. CDR3 size: 15 residues.

The V gene is TRBV9, the J gene TRBJ2-3, with 7 positions matching TRBD2. The CDR3 spans 16 residues. Looked up from germline, CDR1 is SGDLS and CDR2 is YYNGEE. Losses at the gene ends were 3 bases for V and 0 bases for J; bases not matched to a gene: 7. The CDR3 reads CASSARAGTSTDTQYF. DNA of the CDR3: TGTGCCAGCAGCGCCCGAGCGGGGACTAGCACAGATACGCAGTATTTT.

This clone was observed once. The chain combines TRBV6-5 with TRBJ2-3; 12 nucleotides line up with TRBD1. With 6 bases clipped from V and 4 bases from J, the junction kept 5 bases outside the gene matches. Per germline, CDR1 MNHEY and CDR2 SVGAGI. This CDR3 comprises 15 residues. CDR3 bases: TGTGCCAGCAGCCTGGGACAGGGGGCTTCAGATACGCAGTATTTT. It is translated as CASSLGQGASDTQYF.

The V gene is TRBV11-1, the J gene TRBJ2-6; D possibly corresponds to TRBD1 (6 bases). The CDR3 is made up of 15 amino acids. The V end lost 0 bases, the J end lost 5 bases, and 8 bases lay between the germline ends. CDR1 SGHAT and CDR2 FQDESV come from the germline V gene (reference sequence). CDR3 sequence reads: CASSLARGRANVLTF. CDR3 DNA: TGTGCCAGCAGCTTAGCCAGGGGCAGGGCCAACGTCCTGACTTTC.

This chain connects TRBV28 to TRBJ2-3, with D possibly matching TRBD2 (6 bases). Per the germline V gene, CDR1 is MDHEN and CDR2 is SYDVKM. Trimming cost V 6 bases and J 6 bases, with 19 bases left between them. The CDR3 contains 15 residues. CDR3 in amino acids: CASRSGAGLRDTQYF. CDR3 bases: TGTGCCAGCAGGTCGGGAGCAGGCTTACGCGATACGCAGTATTTT.

The chain has TRBV10-3 and TRBJ1-5; a weak D match, TRBD1 (6 bases). Trimming left V 4 bases short and J 3 bases short, with 13 bases between. The CDR3 spans 15 residues. The germline V gene encodes CDR1 ENHRY and CDR2 SYGVKD. The CDR3 here is CAISVGDRPNQPQHF. The DNA of the CDR3 is TGTGCCATCAGTGTCGGAGACAGGCCCAATCAGCCCCAGCATTTT.

The chain employs TRBV5-1 and TRBJ1-2; D is perhaps TRBD1 (6 bases). Germline loops: CDR1 SGHRS, CDR2 YFSETQ. CDR3 size: 16 residues. Trimming removed 4 bases from V and 6 bases from J, with 22 bases in between. CDR3 residues: CASSPGAGTMLDGYTF. The DNA of the CDR3 is TGCGCCAGCAGCCCAGGGGCGGGAACCATGCTAGATGGCTACACCTTC. Full variable domain (outside the CDR3, taken from reference TRBV5-1 and TRBJ1-2): KAGVTQTPRYLIKTRGQQVTLSCSPISGHRSVSWYQQTPGQGLQFLFEYFSETQRNKGNFPGRFSGRQFSNSRSEMNVSTLELGDSALYLCASSPGAGTMLDGYTFGSGTRLTVV.

The J gene is TRBJ2-2, the V gene TRBV24-1; the match to TRBD2 covers 8 bases. Germline V gene data show CDR1 as KGHDR and CDR2 as SFDVKD. V lost 5 bases, J lost 1 base, and 5 bases stayed unmatched. The length of the CDR3 is 16 residues. CDR3 nucleotide sequence: TGTGCCACCAGTGCCAGCGGGAGTAGGAACACCGGGGAGCTGTTTTTT. Amino acid sequence: CATSASGSRNTGELFF.

This chain links TRBV5-1 with TRBJ2-1, with D tentatively TRBD2 (6 bases). The V end lost 5 bases, the J end lost 7 bases, and 13 bases lay between the germline ends. From germline, CDR1 is SGHRS and CDR2 YFSETQ. This CDR3 is 13 amino acids long. CDR3 amino acids: CASRLRDGNEQFF. In DNA form, the CDR3 reads TGCGCCAGCAGGCTGCGGGACGGGAATGAGCAGTTCTTC.

Here the CDR3 reads CASSFRLAGGPGYEQFF. CDR3 nucleotides: TGTGCCAGCAGTTTTAGGCTAGCGGGAGGGCCGGGGTATGAGCAGTTCTTC. The rearrangement uses TRBV28 and TRBJ2-1; 12 bases align to TRBD2. Germline V gives CDR1 MDHEN, CDR2 SYDVKM. V lost 3 bases, J lost 8 bases, and 11 bases stayed unmatched. This CDR3 has 17 amino acids.

The J gene is TRBJ2-1, the V gene TRBV2; 10 bases align to TRBD2. The ends lost 5 bases at V and 10 bases at J; junction bases unmatched: 5. CDR1 SNHLY and CDR2 FYNNEI come from the germline V gene. The CDR3 has 13 residues. The CDR3 reads CASSSTLAGEQFF. In nucleotides, the CDR3 is TGTGCCAGCAGTTCGACACTAGCGGGAGAGCAGTTCTTC.

The sample holds a few counts of this clone. This sequence joins TRBV29-1 and TRBJ2-7; 11 bases align to TRBD2. In germline, CDR1 is SQVTM, CDR2 ANQGSEA. The CDR3 runs to 13 residues. Trimming took 5 bases from V and 6 from J; bases not matched to a gene: 6. The CDR3 here is CSVKLAGVGEQYF. CDR3 nucleotides: TGCAGCGTTAAACTAGCGGGAGTGGGCGAGCAGTACTTC.

The CDR3 nucleotides read TGCGCCAGCAGCCGGTGGGGACAGGGTGCCGAGAGCTCTGGAAACACCATATATTTT. Amino acids: CASSRWGQGAESSGNTIYF. This chain links TRBV4-1 with TRBJ1-3; 9 nucleotides line up with TRBD1. The V segment lost 4 bases and the J segment 0 bases; nucleotides outside the gene matches: 13. The CDR3 runs 19 residues. Per the germline V gene, CDR1 is MGHRA and CDR2 is YSYEKL.

J is TRBJ2-1 and V is TRBV25-1, with TRBD1 as a possible D gene (5 bases). The V and J ends lost 4 bases and 4 bases respectively, with 8 bases between them. In germline, CDR1 is MGHDK, CDR2 SYGVNS. This CDR3 region has 13 residues. CDR3 nucleotides: TGTGCCAGCAGTGGGGGCGGATACAATGAGCAGTTCTTC. Translated: CASSGGGYNEQFF.

The rearrangement joins TRBV30 to TRBJ1-1; D not resolved. The ends were cut back, 7 bases at V and 1 base at J, with 7 bases in the middle. This CDR3 has 11 residues. CDR1 and CDR2 (germline): GTSNPN, SVGIG (reference sequence). The CDR3 spells CASEANTEAFF. DNA for the CDR3: TGTGCCTCCGAGGCGAACACTGAAGCTTTCTTT.

This clone has just one count. J is TRBJ1-2 and V is TRBV28, with a tentative D call TRBD1 (6 bases). Germline CDR1 MDHEN, CDR2 SYDVKM. V lost 3 bases, J lost 4 bases, and 21 bases lay in between. The CDR3 extends over 17 amino acids. This chain's CDR3 is CASSFPGSLGAIYGYTF. CDR3 coding DNA: TGTGCCAGCAGTTTCCCCGGTTCCCTGGGGGCTATCTATGGCTACACCTTC.

This sequence joins TRBV28 and TRBJ2-3; the D gene is possibly TRBD1 (5 bases). This CDR3 is built from 15 residues. The germline gives CDR1 MDHEN, CDR2 SYDVKM. The V end was cut by 2 bases, the J end by 3 bases, with 12 bases between. The CDR3 is CASSLNRGPTDTQYF. DNA for the CDR3: TGTGCCAGCAGTTTAAATAGGGGCCCTACAGATACGCAGTATTTT. Based on the CDR3 plus reference TRBV28 and TRBJ2-3, the full variable domain is DVKVTQSSRYLVKRTGEKVFLECVQDMDHENMFWYRQDPGLGLRLIYFSYDVKMKEKGDIPEGYSVSREKKERFSLILESASTNQTSMYLCASSLNRGPTDTQYFGPGTRLTVL.

This rearrangement joins TRBV28 to TRBJ2-1; 10 bases fit TRBD2. The CDR3 spans 17 residues. Trimming at V came to 4 bases and at J to 5 bases, leaving 11 bases not matched to a gene. Per germline, CDR1 MDHEN and CDR2 SYDVKM. CDR3 nucleotides: TGTGCCAGCAGTTGGTCCCCGAGCGGGAGGGCAGACAATGAGCAGTTCTTC. Translating it yields CASSWSPSGRADNEQFF.

The chain couples TRBV4-1 to TRBJ2-1, with D hard to call. CDR3 size: 13 residues. Trimming stripped 0 bases from V and 6 bases from J, with 6 bases between. CDR1 is MGHRA, CDR2 YSYEKL, per germline. CDR3 protein: CASSQDLGNEQFF. Here the CDR3 DNA reads TGCGCCAGCAGCCAAGATCTAGGCAATGAGCAGTTCTTC.

The chain has TRBV5-1 and TRBJ2-3, with 13 bases lining up with TRBD2. With 5 bases clipped from V and 6 bases from J, the junction kept 15 bases outside the gene matches. Germline-derived CDR1 and CDR2 are SGHRS and YFSETQ. This CDR3 spans 18 amino acids. This chain's CDR3 is CASSISSIGLAGADTQYF. CDR3 bases: TGCGCCAGCAGTATCAGTTCGATAGGACTAGCGGGAGCGGATACGCAGTATTTT.

The V and J genes are TRBV7-2 and TRBJ2-5, with D possibly being TRBD1 (6 bases). Germline loops: CDR1 SGHTA, CDR2 FQGNSA. This CDR3 region has 14 residues. Trimming stripped 5 bases from V and 5 bases from J, with 15 bases between. The CDR3 protein is CASSPRGRGETQYF. The CDR3 DNA is TGTGCCAGCAGCCCCAGGGGCCGAGGGGAGACCCAGTACTTC.

The chain is built from TRBV6-5 and TRBJ2-1; a possible D gene is TRBD1 (5 bases). The length of the CDR3 is 12 residues. Between the trimmed V and J ends, which lost 8 bases and 9 bases, there was a span of 14 bases. The germline gives CDR1 MNHEY, CDR2 SVGAGI. This chain's CDR3 is CASSVGHPEQFF. The CDR3 bases are TGTGCCAGCTCGGTCGGACATCCTGAGCAGTTCTTC.

This rearrangement joins TRBV30 to TRBJ1-3; D is unclear. CDR1 and CDR2 from the germline V gene are GTSNPN and SVGIG (reference sequence). Trimming took off 4 bases at V and 0 bases at J, with 7 bases between the two ends. This CDR3 is built from 13 residues. The CDR3 coding sequence is TGTGCCTGGAACGCCCTCTCTGGAAACACCATATATTTT. It yields the protein CAWNALSGNTIYF.

CDR3 DNA sequence: TGCGCCAGCAGCCAAGTGGACAGGAACACCGGGGAGCTGTTTTTT. Protein product: CASSQVDRNTGELFF. The chain has TRBV4-1 and TRBJ2-2; D is possibly TRBD1 (6 bases). The germline V gene has CDR1 MGHRA and CDR2 YSYEKL. The CDR3 extends over 15 amino acids. Trimming took 1 base from V and 1 from J, leaving 7 bases between them.